The next 2 T cell receptor beta chains were all read from a single sample in a study of control samples from healthy donors and cancer patients. The method was immunoSEQ multiplex PCR; TCRdb's version includes in-frame clones alone and lacks a portion of them. The sample shows about 89,000 clones, 85% to 90% of them seen only once. Sequences were obtained from blood. These TCRs come from a woman between 40 and 50 years old in good health.

J is TRBJ2-5 and V is TRBV2; D is possibly TRBD1 or TRBD2 (5 bases each). The CDR3 spans 13 residues. Germline loops: CDR1 SNHLY, CDR2 FYNNEI. V was trimmed by 6 bases and J by 2 bases, leaving 10 bases between them. This CDR3 reads CASRDGAQETQYF. CDR3 sequence (DNA): TGTGCCAGCAGGGACGGGGCGCAAGAGACCCAGTACTTC.

This chain connects TRBV15 to TRBJ2-7; TRBD1 matches at 9 bases. This CDR3 comprises 14 residues. Germline V gene lookup returns CDR1 LNHNV and CDR2 YYDKDF (reference sequence). J was trimmed by 5 bases and V by 3 bases; bases with no gene match: 5. CDR3 sequence reads: CATSRQQGANEQYF. CDR3 bases: TGTGCCACCAGCAGGCAACAGGGGGCGAACGAGCAGTACTTC.